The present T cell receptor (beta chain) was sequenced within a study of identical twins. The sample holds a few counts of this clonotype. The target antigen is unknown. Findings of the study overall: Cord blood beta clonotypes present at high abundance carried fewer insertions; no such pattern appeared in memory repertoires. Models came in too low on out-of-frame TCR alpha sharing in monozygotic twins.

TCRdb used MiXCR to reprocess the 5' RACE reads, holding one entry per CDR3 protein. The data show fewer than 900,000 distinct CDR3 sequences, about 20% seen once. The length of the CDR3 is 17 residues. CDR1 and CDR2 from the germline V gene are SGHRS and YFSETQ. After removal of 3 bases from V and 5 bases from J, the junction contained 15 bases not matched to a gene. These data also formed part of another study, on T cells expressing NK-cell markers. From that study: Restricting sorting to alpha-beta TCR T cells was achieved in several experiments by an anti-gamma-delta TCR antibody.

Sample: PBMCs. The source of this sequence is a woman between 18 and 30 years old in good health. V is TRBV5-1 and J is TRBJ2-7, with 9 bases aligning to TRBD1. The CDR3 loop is CASSWGQGALGVDEQYF. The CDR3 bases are TGCGCCAGCAGCTGGGGACAGGGCGCATTGGGGGTCGACGAGCAGTACTTC.